Listed below are T cell receptor beta chains from one sample, sequenced in a study of shared clonotypes between healthy human individuals. Repertoires were generated with immunoSEQ multiplex PCR, while TCRdb's copy carries only in-frame clones and drops some. Among approximately 2.5 million clones listed, 85% to 95% were seen once. Sequencing was carried out using naive CD4+ T cells sorted from blood. All receptors come from a man aged 18 to 29 in good health. The CDR3 runs from the conserved cysteine through the conserved F or W. The D gene is left open where the match is weak. Clone sizes are given selectively: once, few, many, or a class where the clone is expanded.

>TRBV18|15|once|-|TRBJ2-1
CASSSIPGQNNEQFF
TGTGCCAGCTCCTCAATTCCGGGACAAAACAATGAGCAGTTCTTC
>TRBV5-1|17|-|TRBD1|TRBJ2-6
CASSSTGAPSGANVLTF
TGCGCCAGCAGCTCGACAGGGGCCCCATCTGGGGCCAACGTCCTGACTTTC
>TRBV27|14|-|-|TRBJ2-1
CASSYRSAYNEQFF
TGTGCCAGCAGCTACCGTTCGGCCTACAATGAGCAGTTCTTC
>TRBV4-1|15|-|-|TRBJ2-7
CASSQGTVIPYEQYF
TGCGCCAGCAGCCAAGGGACAGTGATACCCTACGAGCAGTACTTC
>TRBV6-1|14|-|-|TRBJ1-1
CASTNLQGNTEAFF
TGTGCCAGCACCAACCTTCAGGGGAACACTGAAGCTTTCTTT
>TRBV28|13|-|TRBD1|TRBJ1-2
CASGPGQGHGYTF
TGTGCCAGCGGGCCCGGACAGGGGCATGGCTACACCTTC
>TRBV2|14|-|-|TRBJ2-2
CASTRDSNTGELFF
TGTGCCAGCACCCGGGACTCCAACACCGGGGAGCTGTTTTTT
>TRBV6-5|14|-|TRBD1|TRBJ1-2
CASSKGQGAFGYTF
TGTGCCAGCAGTAAAGGACAGGGGGCGTTTGGCTACACCTTC
>TRBV28|20|-|TRBD1|TRBJ1-3
CASTVFGIKGQGSSGNTIYF
TGTGCCAGCACCGTTTTTGGGATCAAGGGACAGGGGAGCTCTGGAAACACCATATATTTT
>TRBV7-3|13|-|-|TRBJ1-2
CASSLEGGYGYTF
TGTGCCAGCAGCTTGGAGGGAGGCTATGGCTACACCTTC
>TRBV30|11|-|-|TRBJ1-4
CAWSVEEKLFF
TGTGCCTGGAGTGTAGAGGAAAAACTGTTTTTT
>TRBV18|17|-|TRBD1|TRBJ2-3
CASSPLPGTGLTDTQYF
TGTGCCAGCTCACCACTACCCGGGACAGGGTTGACAGATACGCAGTATTTT
>TRBV30|14|-|-|TRBJ2-7
CAYSRGGGSYEQYF
TGTGCCTATTCGCGCGGGGGCGGGAGCTACGAGCAGTACTTC
>TRBV5-1|14|-|-|TRBJ2-3
CASSVDVGTDTQYF
TGCGCCAGCAGCGTCGACGTTGGAACAGATACGCAGTATTTT
>TRBV2|13|-|TRBD1|TRBJ1-3
CATSTGIGNTIYF
TGTGCCACCTCGACAGGGATTGGAAACACCATATATTTT
>TRBV6-4|10|-|-|TRBJ2-7
CASSEGEQYF
TGTGCCAGCAGTGAAGGCGAGCAGTACTTC
>TRBV11-3|13|-|-|TRBJ1-1
CASSLQGSTEAFF
TGTGCCAGCAGCTTACAGGGAAGCACTGAAGCTTTCTTT
>TRBV19|14|-|TRBD1|TRBJ1-5
CASSLGQFNQPQHF
TGTGCCAGTAGCCTGGGACAGTTCAATCAGCCCCAGCATTTT
>TRBV30|13|-|TRBD2|TRBJ2-7
CAWSGGRADEQYF
TGTGCCTGGAGTGGCGGGAGGGCGGACGAGCAGTACTTC
>TRBV15|15|once|TRBD1|TRBJ1-1
CATSRGGQGNTEAFF
TGTGCCACCAGCAGAGGGGGACAGGGAAACACTGAAGCTTTCTTT
>TRBV19|15|-|-|TRBJ1-5
CASSTGFNSNQPQHF
TGTGCCAGTAGTACAGGATTTAATAGCAATCAGCCCCAGCATTTT
>TRBV10-3|16|-|TRBD2|TRBJ2-2
CAISELAGPNTGELFF
TGTGCCATCAGTGAGTTAGCGGGCCCGAACACCGGGGAGCTGTTTTTT
>TRBV5-4|16|-|-|TRBJ1-1
CASSLPTWGENTEAFF
TGTGCCAGCAGCTTGCCAACATGGGGGGAGAACACTGAAGCTTTCTTT
>TRBV5-1|15|-|TRBD2|TRBJ2-3
CASSQLAGDPDTQYF
TGCGCCAGCAGCCAACTAGCGGGGGATCCAGATACGCAGTATTTT
>TRBV19|15|-|-|TRBJ2-7
CASSRRQAGSYEQYF
TGTGCCAGTAGTCGCAGGCAAGCTGGCTCCTACGAGCAGTACTTC
>TRBV7-2|13|-|-|TRBJ2-7
CASSLGRRVEQYF
TGTGCCAGCAGCTTAGGGCGAAGGGTCGAGCAGTACTTC
>TRBV5-1|17|-|TRBD2|TRBJ2-3
CASSRSLAGGSTDTQYF
TGCGCCAGCAGCCGGAGCCTAGCGGGGGGAAGCACAGATACGCAGTATTTT